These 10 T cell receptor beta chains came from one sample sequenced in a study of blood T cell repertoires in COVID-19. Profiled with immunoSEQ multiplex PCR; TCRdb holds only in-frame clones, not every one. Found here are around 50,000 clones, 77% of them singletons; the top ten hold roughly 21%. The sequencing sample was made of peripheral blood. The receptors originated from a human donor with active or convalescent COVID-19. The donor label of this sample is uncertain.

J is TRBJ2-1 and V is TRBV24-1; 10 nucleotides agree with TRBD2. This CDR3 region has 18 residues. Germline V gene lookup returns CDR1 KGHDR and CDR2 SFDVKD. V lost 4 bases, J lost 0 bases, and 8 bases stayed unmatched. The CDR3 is CATSDLKLAGRSYNEQFF. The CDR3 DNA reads TGTGCCACCAGTGACCTCAAACTAGCGGGACGCTCCTACAATGAGCAGTTCTTC.

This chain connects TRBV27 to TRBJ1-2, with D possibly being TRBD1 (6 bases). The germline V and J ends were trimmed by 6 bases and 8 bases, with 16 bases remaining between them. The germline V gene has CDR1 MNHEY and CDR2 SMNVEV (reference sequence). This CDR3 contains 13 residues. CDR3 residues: CASSLDRRGGYTF. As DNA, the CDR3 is TGTGCCAGCAGCCTAGACAGGAGAGGGGGCTACACCTTC.

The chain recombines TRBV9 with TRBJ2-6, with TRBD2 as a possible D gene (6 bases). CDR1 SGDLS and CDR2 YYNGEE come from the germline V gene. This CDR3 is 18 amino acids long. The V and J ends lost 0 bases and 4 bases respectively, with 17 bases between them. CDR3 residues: CASSVAPSGVTGANVLTF. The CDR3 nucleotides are TGTGCCAGCAGCGTAGCCCCTTCGGGAGTTACGGGGGCCAACGTCCTGACTTTC.

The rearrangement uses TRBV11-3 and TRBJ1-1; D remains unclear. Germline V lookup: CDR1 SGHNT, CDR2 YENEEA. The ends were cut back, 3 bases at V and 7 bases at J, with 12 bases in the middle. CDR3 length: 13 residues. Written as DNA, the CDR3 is TGTGCCAGCAGCTTCATCCCGGGGAATGAAGCTTTCTTT. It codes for CASSFIPGNEAFF.

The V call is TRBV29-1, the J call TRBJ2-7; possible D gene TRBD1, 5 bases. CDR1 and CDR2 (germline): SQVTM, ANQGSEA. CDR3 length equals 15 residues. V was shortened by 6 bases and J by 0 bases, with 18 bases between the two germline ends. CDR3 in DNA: TGCAGCGTGGGAAAGTACAGGTCGAGCTCCTACGAGCAGTACTTC. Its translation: CSVGKYRSSSYEQYF.

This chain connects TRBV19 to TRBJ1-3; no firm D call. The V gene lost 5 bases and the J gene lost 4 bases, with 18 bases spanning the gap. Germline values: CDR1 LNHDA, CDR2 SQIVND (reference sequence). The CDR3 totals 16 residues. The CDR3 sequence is CASSPRLGNRGNTIYF. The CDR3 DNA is TGTGCCAGTAGTCCCCGGCTCGGGAATAGGGGAAACACCATATATTTT.

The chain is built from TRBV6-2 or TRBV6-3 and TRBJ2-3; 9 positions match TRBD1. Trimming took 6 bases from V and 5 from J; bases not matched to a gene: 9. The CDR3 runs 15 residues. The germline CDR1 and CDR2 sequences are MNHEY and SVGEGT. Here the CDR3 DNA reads TGTGCCAGCAGCTTTCTCGACAGGGGGATAGATACGCAGTATTTT. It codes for CASSFLDRGIDTQYF.

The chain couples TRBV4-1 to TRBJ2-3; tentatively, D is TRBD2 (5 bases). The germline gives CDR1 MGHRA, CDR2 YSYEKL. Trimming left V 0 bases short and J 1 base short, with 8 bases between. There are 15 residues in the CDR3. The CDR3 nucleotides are TGCGCCAGCAGCCAAGAGGAGCGGCGCACAGATACGCAGTATTTT. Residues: CASSQEERRTDTQYF.

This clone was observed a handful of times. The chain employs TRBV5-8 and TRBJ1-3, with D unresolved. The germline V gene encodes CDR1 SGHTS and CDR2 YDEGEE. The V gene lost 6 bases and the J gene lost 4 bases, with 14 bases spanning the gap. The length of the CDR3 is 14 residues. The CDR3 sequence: CASTPRGSGNTIYF. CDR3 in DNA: TGTGCCAGCACCCCACGAGGGTCCGGAAACACCATATATTTT.

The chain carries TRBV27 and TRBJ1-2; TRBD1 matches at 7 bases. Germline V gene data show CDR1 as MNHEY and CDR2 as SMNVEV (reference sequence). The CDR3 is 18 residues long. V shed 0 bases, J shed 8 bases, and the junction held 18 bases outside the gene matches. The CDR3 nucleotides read TGTGCCAGCAGTTTATCGCTCCAGATAGGACAGGTGGGAAAAGGCTACACCTTC. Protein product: CASSLSLQIGQVGKGYTF.